Following are 12 T cell receptor beta chains from one sample sequenced in a study of shared clonotypes between healthy human individuals. TCRdb's copy holds only in-frame clones and misses some; the assay was immunoSEQ multiplex PCR. The sample contains 300,000 to 350,000 clones, 70% to 75% of which appear only once. Sample: memory CD4+ T cells sorted from blood. Subset denoted: CD45RA-negative fraction. These receptors all come from a man aged 25-40 years in good health.

The V gene is TRBV9, the J gene TRBJ2-1; D not resolved. V lost 2 bases, J lost 7 bases, and 4 bases lay in between. This CDR3 region has 11 residues. In germline, CDR1 is SGDLS, CDR2 YYNGEE. The CDR3 is CASSVRNEQFF. For the CDR3, the DNA is TGTGCCAGCAGCGTGAGGAATGAGCAGTTCTTC.

The V call is TRBV5-4, the J call TRBJ2-3; no reliable D call. The length of the CDR3 is 13 residues. The V and J ends lost 0 bases and 4 bases respectively, with 6 bases between them. Germline CDR1 reads SGHNT; CDR2 reads YYREEE (reference sequence). CDR3 sequence reads: CASSLVSPDTQYF. The CDR3 DNA follows: TGTGCCAGCAGCTTGGTATCGCCAGATACGCAGTATTTT.

The CDR3: CAILDSGSYEQYF. The CDR3 DNA follows: TGTGCCATTTTGGATAGCGGCTCCTACGAGCAGTACTTC. The genes are TRBV28 and TRBJ2-7, with D perhaps TRBD2 (6 bases). The CDR3 has 13 residues. Deletions cut 10 bases from V and 0 bases from J, with 13 bases between. Germline V lookup: CDR1 MDHEN, CDR2 SYDVKM.

This clone has a single count. The same CDR3 also results from other DNA sequences found in this sample. The V call is TRBV2, the J call TRBJ2-1, with TRBD2 identical over 8 bases. This CDR3 is built from 15 residues. V dropped 4 bases and J dropped 0; count of bases not matched to a gene: 2. Germline CDR1 SNHLY, CDR2 FYNNEI. CDR3 sequence (DNA): TGTGCCAGCAGTGTAACTAGCGGCTCCTACAATGAGCAGTTCTTC. Its translation is CASSVTSGSYNEQFF.

This chain joins TRBV28 and TRBJ1-4; TRBD1 is a possible D gene (5 bases). CDR3 length: 15 residues. From germline, CDR1 is MDHEN and CDR2 SYDVKM. The V gene lost 5 bases and the J gene lost 9 bases, with 19 bases spanning the gap. For the CDR3, the DNA is TGTGCCAGCAGTACCCCCGGGACTGCTCAGCAAAAACTGTTTTTT. It codes for CASSTPGTAQQKLFF.

The genes are TRBV30 and TRBJ1-5, with D possibly matching TRBD1 (6 bases). CDR1 is GTSNPN and CDR2 is SVGIG in the germline V gene (reference sequence). The CDR3 has 16 residues. V lost 2 bases, J lost 2 bases, and 16 bases lay in between. The CDR3 loop is CAWSKDSLLGNQPQHF. CDR3 in DNA: TGTGCCTGGAGTAAGGACAGTCTTTTGGGCAATCAGCCCCAGCATTTT.

Of note for this clone: The likely explanation is a read error, given a far larger clone one base away. Other DNA sequences within the sample encode an identical CDR3. The chain couples TRBV18 to TRBJ2-7, with 7 positions matching TRBD1. The V segment lost 3 bases and the J segment 7 bases; nucleotides outside the gene matches: 6. Germline V gene sequence: CDR1 KGHSH, CDR2 LQKENI. The CDR3 contains 13 residues. The CDR3 loop reads CASSPPGQNEQYF. CDR3 sequence (DNA): TGTGCCAGCTCACCCCCGGGACAGAATGAGCAGTACTTC.

The gene calls are TRBV29-1 and TRBJ1-4; D may be TRBD1 (5 bases). V was trimmed by 7 bases and J by 7 bases, leaving 13 bases between them. Germline loops: CDR1 SQVTM, CDR2 ANQGSEA. The CDR3 length is 12 residues. The CDR3 sequence is CSGRGVGEKLFF. CDR3 sequence (DNA): TGCAGCGGTCGAGGGGTCGGTGAAAAACTGTTTTTT.

A remark on this clone: This sample includes further DNA sequences coding for the same CDR3. V and J are TRBV9 and TRBJ1-1; D unresolved. V was clipped by 4 bases and J by 1 base, with 8 bases between them. CDR3 size: 13 residues. Germline V CDR1 and CDR2: SGDLS, YYNGEE. DNA of the CDR3: TGTGCCAGCAGCAGAGGTTGGAACACTGAAGCTTTCTTT. It translates to CASSRGWNTEAFF. Full variable domain (remainder filled in from reference TRBV9 and TRBJ1-1): DSGVTQTPKHLITATGQRVTLRCSPRSGDLSVYWYQQSLDQGLQFLIQYYNGEERAKGNILERFSAQQFPDLHSELNLSSLELGDSALYFCASSRGWNTEAFFGQGTRLTVV.

Note on this clone: At one of its ends the junction is not consistent with the germline gene, which may arise from a read error. The rearrangement joins TRBV6-6 to TRBJ2-3, with 13 positions matching TRBD2. Per the germline V gene, CDR1 is MNHNY and CDR2 is SVGAGI (reference sequence). The CDR3 covers 13 residues. The CDR3 protein is CASSPNALAGGLF. In nucleotides, the CDR3 is TGTGCCAGCAGCCCGAATGCACTAGCGGGAGGGCTCTTT.

V is TRBV6-6 and J is TRBJ1-1; 8 nucleotides line up with TRBD1. V shed 6 bases, J shed 2 bases, and the junction held 8 bases outside the gene matches. The CDR3 has 15 amino acids. Germline CDR1 MNHNY, CDR2 SVGAGI (reference sequence). DNA of the CDR3: TGTGCCAGCAGCCACCCCTCAGGGGGCAACACTGAAGCTTTCTTT. This sequence encodes CASSHPSGGNTEAFF.

The V gene is TRBV19, the J gene TRBJ1-2; weak D call: TRBD1 (6 bases). Trimming left V 3 bases short and J 3 bases short, with 11 bases between. The CDR3 loop spans 14 amino acids. The germline V gene has CDR1 LNHDA and CDR2 SQIVND (reference sequence). This chain's CDR3 is CASSIQGRDYGYTF. As DNA, the CDR3 is TGTGCCAGTAGTATCCAGGGGAGGGACTATGGCTACACCTTC.